A single sample is the source of the 27 T cell receptor beta chains below, sequenced in a study of blood T cell repertoires in COVID-19. Produced via immunoSEQ multiplex PCR; TCRdb's table is partial and in-frame only. Among around 97,000 clones listed, approximately 82% were seen once. Material for sequencing was peripheral blood. The receptors originated from a man in his 70s with acute or convalescent COVID-19.

This clone showed up just a few times. The chain is built from TRBV5-1 and TRBJ1-5; 12 bases line up with TRBD1. With 4 bases clipped from V and 5 bases from J, the junction kept 7 bases outside the gene matches. This CDR3 has 16 residues. Germline V gene data show CDR1 as SGHRS and CDR2 as YFSETQ. Here the CDR3 DNA reads TGCGCCAGCAGCCCGGGACAGGGGGCGGCGGATCAGCCCCAGCATTTT. Encoded protein: CASSPGQGAADQPQHF.

The V gene is TRBV27, the J gene TRBJ1-2, with TRBD1 as a possible D gene (6 bases). The germline V gene encodes CDR1 MNHEY and CDR2 SMNVEV (reference sequence). The V end was cut by 4 bases, the J end by 8 bases, with 11 bases between. This CDR3 is built from 12 residues. CDR3: CASSSTDRGYTF. The CDR3 nucleotides read TGTGCCAGCAGTTCGACCGACAGGGGCTACACCTTC.

The chain recombines TRBV14 with TRBJ2-1; 9 bases are a match to TRBD1. Trimming cost V 7 bases and J 8 bases; bases outside gene matches: 15. The germline CDR1 and CDR2 sequences are SGHDN and FVKESK. The CDR3 sequence is 16 residues long. CDR3 sequence reads: CASKRTGTGSTDEQFF. The CDR3, as DNA: TGTGCCAGCAAAAGAACCGGGACAGGGTCCACCGATGAGCAGTTCTTC.

This clone was found a few times. This chain connects TRBV28 to TRBJ2-3, with TRBD1 identical over 9 bases. The CDR3 totals 14 residues. Germline V gives CDR1 MDHEN, CDR2 SYDVKM. The trim removed 7 bases at V and 5 bases at J, leaving 7 bases unmatched. CDR3 DNA sequence: TGTGCCAGCAAACCGGGACAGGGAGGAGATACGCAGTATTTT. Its translation is CASKPGQGGDTQYF.

This clone was recorded once. The chain recombines TRBV30 with TRBJ1-2; 8 nucleotides align to TRBD1. J was trimmed by 5 bases and V by 3 bases; bases with no gene match: 11. Germline CDR1 reads GTSNPN; CDR2 reads SVGIG (reference sequence). There are 15 residues in the CDR3. The CDR3 sequence is CAWRTLGQGPYGYTF. The CDR3 DNA follows: TGTGCCTGGAGAACCCTTGGACAGGGCCCATATGGCTACACCTTC.

This chain uses TRBV14 with TRBJ1-6; no definite D call. This CDR3 is 16 amino acids long. The V end lost 0 bases, the J end lost 2 bases, and 8 bases lay between the germline ends. Looked up from germline, CDR1 is SGHDN and CDR2 is FVKESK. CDR3 in amino acids: CASSQEGSTYNSPLHF. The CDR3 coding sequence is TGTGCCAGCAGCCAAGAAGGGAGCACCTATAATTCACCCCTCCACTTT.

J is TRBJ1-1 and V is TRBV3-1 (or the pseudogene TRBV3-2); 7 positions match TRBD1. The CDR3 covers 13 residues. V shed 0 bases, J shed 11 bases, and the junction held 6 bases outside the gene matches. The germline V gene has CDR1 LGHDT and CDR2 YNNKEL (reference sequence). CDR3 nucleotide sequence: TGTGCCAGCAGCCAAGAGGCAGGGGGAACGGCTTTCTTT. Amino acids: CASSQEAGGTAFF.

The chain employs TRBV27 and TRBJ2-7, with D uncertain. Trimming removed 4 bases from V and 5 bases from J, with 12 bases in between. The germline V gene encodes CDR1 MNHEY and CDR2 SMNVEV (reference sequence). This CDR3 contains 13 residues. CDR3: CASSWSTRHEQYF. The CDR3 region has the DNA TGTGCCAGCAGTTGGTCGACTCGACACGAGCAGTACTTC.

The chain joins TRBV18 to TRBJ1-1, with D tentatively TRBD1 (6 bases). Deletions cut 4 bases from V and 1 base from J, with 13 bases between. CDR1 KGHSH and CDR2 LQKENI come from the germline V gene. This CDR3 is 15 amino acids long. The CDR3 loop reads CASSLGQNSNTEAFF. CDR3 bases: TGTGCCAGCTCACTCGGACAGAACTCGAACACTGAAGCTTTCTTT.

V gene TRBV6-5 combines with J gene TRBJ1-1; a possible D gene is TRBD1 (5 bases). This CDR3 spans 15 amino acids. Per the germline V gene, CDR1 is MNHEY and CDR2 is SVGAGI. V lost 4 bases and J 0 bases, leaving 12 bases between the germline ends. This chain's CDR3 is CASSSPRAVNTEAFF. As DNA, the CDR3 is TGTGCCAGCAGTTCCCCCAGGGCGGTGAACACTGAAGCTTTCTTT.

This chain links TRBV5-4 with TRBJ1-3, with 7 bases identical to TRBD1. J gave up 2 bases and V 4 bases, and 3 bases lay outside the gene matches. This CDR3 is 14 amino acids long. The germline V gene encodes CDR1 SGHNT and CDR2 YYREEE (reference sequence). DNA of the CDR3: TGTGCCAGCAGCCAAGGACAGGCTGGAAACACCATATATTTT. Protein: CASSQGQAGNTIYF.

V is TRBV10-3 and J is TRBJ2-1, with a weak D call TRBD1 (6 bases). CDR1 and CDR2 (germline): ENHRY, SYGVKD. This CDR3 has 18 amino acids. Trimming cost V 2 bases and J 4 bases, with 21 bases left between them. For the CDR3, the DNA is TGTGCCATCAGTGAGCCATCGACCGGACAGAGGAAATACAATGAGCAGTTCTTC. This translates into CAISEPSTGQRKYNEQFF.

The chain uses TRBV5-6 and TRBJ2-2; a possible D gene is TRBD2 (5 bases). Germline loops: CDR1 SGHDT, CDR2 YYEEEE. Trimming left V 7 bases short and J 8 bases short, with 18 bases between. This CDR3 has 14 residues. The CDR3 DNA follows: TGTGCCAGCCTTTCGGGGAGCCGATGGGGGGAGCTGTTTTTT. Residues: CASLSGSRWGELFF.

V and J are TRBV10-3 and TRBJ2-1; TRBD2 might be the D (6 bases). Germline V lookup: CDR1 ENHRY, CDR2 SYGVKD. Trimming left V 1 base short and J 4 bases short, with 17 bases between. This CDR3 is built from 17 residues. In nucleotides, the CDR3 is TGTGCCATCAGTGAGTTGAGTGGGAGGAACGGTTACAATGAGCAGTTCTTC. It is translated as CAISELSGRNGYNEQFF.

The CDR3 region is CASSFSGGAGGETQYF. The DNA of the CDR3 is TGTGCCAGCAGCTTTAGCGGGGGGGCCGGCGGGGAGACCCAGTACTTC. The chain employs TRBV11-3 and TRBJ2-5, with 11 nucleotides matching TRBD2. The CDR3 totals 16 residues. Germline loops: CDR1 SGHNT, CDR2 YENEEA. Trimming took 3 bases from V and 5 from J; bases not matched to a gene: 8.

The genes are TRBV25-1 and TRBJ1-3; no clear D. There are 13 residues in the CDR3. Germline CDR1 and CDR2: MGHDK and SYGVNS. Trimming removed 5 bases from V and 0 bases from J, with 5 bases in between. The CDR3: CASSSVSGNTIYF. In DNA, the CDR3 is TGTGCCAGCAGTTCTGTCTCTGGAAACACCATATATTTT.

The V gene is TRBV11-2, the J gene TRBJ2-6; 9 bases fit TRBD2. The CDR3 runs to 16 residues. V shed 3 bases and J 2 bases; nucleotides not matched to a gene: 2. Germline CDR1 and CDR2: SGHAT and FQNNGV. CDR3 loop: CASSFIAGAGANVLTF. Written as DNA, the CDR3 is TGTGCCAGCAGCTTTATAGCGGGAGCTGGGGCCAACGTCCTGACTTTC.

The V call is TRBV11-2, the J call TRBJ2-1; D perhaps matches TRBD2 (6 bases). CDR1 and CDR2 from the germline V gene are SGHAT and FQNNGV. V was pared by 5 bases and J by 1 base, with 21 bases between. This CDR3 spans 18 amino acids. Here the CDR3 reads CASSRRPDPGRSYNEQFF. The CDR3 nucleotides are TGTGCCAGCAGCCGTAGGCCTGACCCAGGGAGGTCCTACAATGAGCAGTTCTTC.

The rearrangement uses TRBV7-9 and TRBJ1-4; weak D call: TRBD1 (5 bases). Germline lookup yields CDR1 SEHNR and CDR2 FQNEAQ (reference sequence). Trimming pared 5 bases from V and 12 bases from J, leaving 19 bases between. The CDR3 has 14 amino acids. This CDR3 is CASSKQGGPGELFF. In DNA form, the CDR3 reads TGTGCCAGCAGCAAGCAGGGAGGCCCCGGAGAACTGTTTTTT. The full variable domain, its missing parts supplied by reference TRBV7-9 and TRBJ1-4, is DTGVSQNPRHKITKRGQNVTFRCDPISEHNRLYWYRQTLGQGPEFLTYFQNEAQLEKSRLLSDRFSAERPKGSFSTLEIQRTEQGDSAMYLCASSKQGGPGELFFGSGTQLSVL.

This clone occurred many times. The chain uses TRBV21-1 and TRBJ1-5; the table's D call of TRBD1 was not tested on the DNA. TRBV21-1 is given as a pseudogene. The CDR3 is 14 amino acids. CDR3 protein: CASLGDRGDQPQHF. CDR3 DNA sequence: TGTGCCAGCTTAGGGGACAGGGGAGATCAGCCCCAGCATTTT.

This clone has only a few counts. The J gene is TRBJ1-4, the V gene TRBV15; D perhaps matches TRBD1 (5 bases). CDR3 size: 16 residues. The ends were cut back, 0 bases at V and 2 bases at J, with 10 bases in the middle. The germline V gene has CDR1 LNHNV and CDR2 YYDKDF (reference sequence). DNA for the CDR3: TGTGCCACCAGCAGAGAATCGCCAGGGACTAATGAAAAACTGTTTTTT. It codes for CATSRESPGTNEKLFF.

V gene TRBV5-1 combines with J gene TRBJ1-2; 9 bases are a match to TRBD1. The CDR3 has 15 amino acids. Germline trimming cut 1 base from V and 6 bases from J; bases unmatched to any gene: 7. Germline loops: CDR1 SGHRS, CDR2 YFSETQ. The CDR3 region is CASSLRADRGDGYTF. For the CDR3, the DNA is TGCGCCAGCAGCTTGCGGGCCGACAGGGGGGATGGCTACACCTTC.

The table lists this clone with a count of one. CDR3 DNA sequence: TGTGCCAGCAGCTTAGGATCTCACAGTGAAAAACTGTTTTTT. Translating it yields CASSLGSHSEKLFF. This chain uses TRBV7-9 with TRBJ1-4; D is unresolved. The CDR3 is 14 residues long. CDR1 SEHNR and CDR2 FQNEAQ come from the germline V gene (reference sequence). The V gene lost 1 base and the J gene lost 7 bases, with 10 bases spanning the gap.

The J gene is TRBJ1-3, the V gene TRBV6-5; 7 bases line up with TRBD1. This CDR3 comprises 15 residues. With 4 bases clipped from V and 2 bases from J, the junction kept 5 bases outside the gene matches. Germline V gene lookup returns CDR1 MNHEY and CDR2 SVGAGI. The DNA for the CDR3 is TGTGCCAGCAGTTGGACAGGAAAACCTGGAAACACCATATATTTT. Protein sequence: CASSWTGKPGNTIYF.

The chain combines TRBV27 with TRBJ1-1; D perhaps matches TRBD1 (6 bases). V was clipped by 7 bases and J by 3 bases, with 21 bases between them. The CDR3 sequence is 16 residues long. Germline values: CDR1 MNHEY, CDR2 SMNVEV (reference sequence). The CDR3 coding sequence is TGTGCCAGCACGTCCAGGGGCCACCCTGGGGACACTGAAGCTTTCTTT. This encodes CASTSRGHPGDTEAFF.

J is TRBJ1-5 and V is TRBV19; 7 bases line up with TRBD1. This CDR3 is 14 amino acids long. Per germline, CDR1 LNHDA and CDR2 SQIVND (reference sequence). J was trimmed by 6 bases and V by 1 base; bases with no gene match: 3. The CDR3: CASSIGTGGQPQHF. CDR3 nucleotide sequence: TGTGCCAGTAGTATAGGGACAGGAGGTCAGCCCCAGCATTTT.

This clone was recorded once. The V call is TRBV3-1 (or the pseudogene TRBV3-2), the J call TRBJ2-3; D not resolved. The germline V and J ends were trimmed by 1 base and 2 bases, with 19 bases remaining between them. The germline gives CDR1 LGHDT, CDR2 YNNKEL (reference sequence). There are 18 residues in the CDR3. In DNA form, the CDR3 reads TGTGCCAGCAGCCAAGTTTTAAGCTCAACTTCCTACACAGATACGCAGTATTTT. The encoded protein is CASSQVLSSTSYTDTQYF.